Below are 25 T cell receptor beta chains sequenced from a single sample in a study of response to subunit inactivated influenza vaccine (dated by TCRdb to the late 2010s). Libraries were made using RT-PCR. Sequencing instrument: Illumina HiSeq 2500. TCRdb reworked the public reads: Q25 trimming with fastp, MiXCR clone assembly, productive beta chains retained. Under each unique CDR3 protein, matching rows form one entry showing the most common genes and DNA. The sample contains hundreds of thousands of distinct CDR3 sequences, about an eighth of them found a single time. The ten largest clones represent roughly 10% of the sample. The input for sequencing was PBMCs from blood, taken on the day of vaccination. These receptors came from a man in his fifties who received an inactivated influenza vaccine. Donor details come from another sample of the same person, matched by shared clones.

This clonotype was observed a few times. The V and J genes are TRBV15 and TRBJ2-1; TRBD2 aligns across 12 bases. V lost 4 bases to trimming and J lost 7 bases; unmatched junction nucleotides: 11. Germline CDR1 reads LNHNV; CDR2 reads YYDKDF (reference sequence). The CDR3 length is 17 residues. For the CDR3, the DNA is TGTGCCACCAGCACCCCTAGACTAGCGGGAGCAATGAATGAGCAGTTCTTC. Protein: CATSTPRLAGAMNEQFF.

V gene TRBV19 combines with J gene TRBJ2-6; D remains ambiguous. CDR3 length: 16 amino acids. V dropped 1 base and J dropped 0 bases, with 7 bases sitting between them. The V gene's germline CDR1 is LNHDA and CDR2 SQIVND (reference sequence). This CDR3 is CASSIGGSSGANVLTF. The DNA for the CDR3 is TGTGCCAGTAGTATAGGCGGTAGCTCTGGGGCCAACGTCCTGACTTTC.

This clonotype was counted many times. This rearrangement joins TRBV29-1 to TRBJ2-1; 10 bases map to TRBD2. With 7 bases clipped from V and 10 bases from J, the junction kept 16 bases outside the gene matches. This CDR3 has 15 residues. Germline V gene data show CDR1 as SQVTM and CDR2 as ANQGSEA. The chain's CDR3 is CSARRNLAGAGEQFF. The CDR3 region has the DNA TGCAGCGCCCGAAGGAATCTAGCGGGAGCGGGGGAGCAGTTCTTC.

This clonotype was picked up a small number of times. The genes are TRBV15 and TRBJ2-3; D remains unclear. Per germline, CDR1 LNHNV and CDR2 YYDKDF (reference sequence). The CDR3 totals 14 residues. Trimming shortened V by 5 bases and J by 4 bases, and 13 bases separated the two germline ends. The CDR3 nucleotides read TGTGCCACCAGCGGGCCCCAAAAGGCAGATACGCAGTATTTT. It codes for CATSGPQKADTQYF.

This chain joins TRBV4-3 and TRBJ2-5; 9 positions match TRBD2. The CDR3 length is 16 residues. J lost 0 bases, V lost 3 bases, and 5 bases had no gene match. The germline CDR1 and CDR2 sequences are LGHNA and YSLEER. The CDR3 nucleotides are TGCGCCAGCAGCCAGGGTACTAGCGGGTACCAAGAGACCCAGTACTTC. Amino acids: CASSQGTSGYQETQYF.

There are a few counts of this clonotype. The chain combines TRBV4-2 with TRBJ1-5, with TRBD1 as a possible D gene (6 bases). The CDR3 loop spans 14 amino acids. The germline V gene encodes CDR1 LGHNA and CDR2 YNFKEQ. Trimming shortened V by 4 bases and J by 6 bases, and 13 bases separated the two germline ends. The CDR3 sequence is CASSPLQGGQPQHF. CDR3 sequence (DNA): TGTGCCAGCAGCCCCTTACAGGGCGGTCAGCCCCAGCATTTT.

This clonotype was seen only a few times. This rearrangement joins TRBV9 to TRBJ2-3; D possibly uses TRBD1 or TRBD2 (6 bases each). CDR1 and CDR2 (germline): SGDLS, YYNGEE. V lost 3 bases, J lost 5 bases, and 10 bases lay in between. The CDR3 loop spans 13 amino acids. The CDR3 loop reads CASSGGAVDTQYF. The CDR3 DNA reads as TGTGCCAGCAGCGGGGGGGCTGTAGATACGCAGTATTTT. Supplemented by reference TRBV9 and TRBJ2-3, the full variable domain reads DSGVTQTPKHLITATGQRVTLRCSPRSGDLSVYWYQQSLDQGLQFLIQYYNGEERAKGNILERFSAQQFPDLHSELNLSSLELGDSALYFCASSGGAVDTQYFGPGTRLTVL.

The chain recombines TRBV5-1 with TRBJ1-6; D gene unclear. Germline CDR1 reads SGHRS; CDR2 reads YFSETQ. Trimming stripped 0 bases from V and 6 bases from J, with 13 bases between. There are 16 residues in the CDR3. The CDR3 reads CASSLGAETINSPLHF. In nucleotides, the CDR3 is TGCGCCAGCAGCTTGGGAGCAGAGACAATTAATTCACCCCTCCACTTT.

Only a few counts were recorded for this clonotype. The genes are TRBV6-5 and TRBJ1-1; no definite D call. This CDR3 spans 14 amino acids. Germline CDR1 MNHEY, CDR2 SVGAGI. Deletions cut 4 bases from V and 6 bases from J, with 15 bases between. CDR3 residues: CASSSGEGIAEAFF. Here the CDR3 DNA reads TGTGCCAGCAGTTCCGGGGAAGGTATCGCTGAAGCTTTCTTT.

The CDR3 here is CASSPTLAGTDTQYF. As DNA, the CDR3 is TGTGCCAGCAGTCCAACCCTAGCCGGAACAGATACGCAGTATTTT. The chain uses TRBV12-3 or TRBV12-4 and TRBJ2-3; tentative D call: TRBD2 (5 bases). V lost 5 bases to trimming and J lost 3 bases, with 15 bases between them. The CDR3 sequence is 15 residues long.

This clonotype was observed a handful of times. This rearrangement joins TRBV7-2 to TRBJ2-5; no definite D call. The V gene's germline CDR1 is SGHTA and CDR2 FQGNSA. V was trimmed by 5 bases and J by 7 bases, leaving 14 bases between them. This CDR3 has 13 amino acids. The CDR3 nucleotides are TGTGCCAGCAGCAGTTACGTCCCGGGGACCCAGTACTTC. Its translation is CASSSYVPGTQYF.

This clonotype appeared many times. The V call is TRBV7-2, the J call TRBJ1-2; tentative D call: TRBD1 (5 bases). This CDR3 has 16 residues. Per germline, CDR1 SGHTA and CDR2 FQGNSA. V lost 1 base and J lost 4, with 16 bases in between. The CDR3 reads CASSLVITGRLYGYTF. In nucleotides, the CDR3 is TGTGCCAGCAGCTTAGTGATTACGGGGCGTCTCTATGGCTACACCTTC.

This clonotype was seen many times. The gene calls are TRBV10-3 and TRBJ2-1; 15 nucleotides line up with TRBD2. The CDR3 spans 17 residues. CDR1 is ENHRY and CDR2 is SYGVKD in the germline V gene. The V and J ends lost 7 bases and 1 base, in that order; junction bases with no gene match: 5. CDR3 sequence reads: CAIKNGTSGRSYNEQFF. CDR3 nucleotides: TGTGCCATCAAGAACGGGACTAGCGGGAGGTCCTACAATGAGCAGTTCTTC.

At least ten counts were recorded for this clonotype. The CDR3 region has the DNA TGTGCCTGGAGTGTAGTGGGTGGGGGGACCCAGTACTTC. Translated: CAWSVVGGGTQYF. This chain joins TRBV30 and TRBJ2-5; D might be TRBD1 or TRBD2, each matching 5 bases. With 0 bases removed from V and 7 bases from J, the gap between germline ends came to 12 bases. Per the germline V gene, CDR1 is GTSNPN and CDR2 is SVGIG (reference sequence). CDR3 size: 13 residues.

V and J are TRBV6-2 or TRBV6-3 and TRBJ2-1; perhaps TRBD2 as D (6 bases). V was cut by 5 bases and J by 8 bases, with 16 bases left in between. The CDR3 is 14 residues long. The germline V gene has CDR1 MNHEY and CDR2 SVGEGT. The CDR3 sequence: CASSRLAGRDEQFF. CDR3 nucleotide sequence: TGTGCCAGCAGTCGCCTCGCGGGGCGGGATGAGCAGTTCTTC.

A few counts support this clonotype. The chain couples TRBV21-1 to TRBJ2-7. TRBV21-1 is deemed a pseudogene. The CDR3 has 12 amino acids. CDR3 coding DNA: TGTGCCAGCAGCAACCCCTCCTACGAGCAGTACTTC. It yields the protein CASSNPSYEQYF.

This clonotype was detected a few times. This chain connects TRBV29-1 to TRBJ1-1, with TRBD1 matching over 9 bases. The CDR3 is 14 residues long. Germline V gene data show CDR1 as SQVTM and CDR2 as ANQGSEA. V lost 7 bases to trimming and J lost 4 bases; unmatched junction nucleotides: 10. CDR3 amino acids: CSAAGQGGSTEAFF. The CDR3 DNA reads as TGCAGCGCCGCGGGACAGGGAGGGAGCACTGAAGCTTTCTTT.

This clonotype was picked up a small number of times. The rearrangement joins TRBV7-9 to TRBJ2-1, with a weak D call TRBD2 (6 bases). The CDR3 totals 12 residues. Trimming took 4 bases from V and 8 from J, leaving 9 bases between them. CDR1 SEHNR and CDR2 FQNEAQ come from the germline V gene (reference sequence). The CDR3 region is CASSWWGDEQFF. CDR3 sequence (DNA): TGTGCCAGCAGCTGGTGGGGGGATGAGCAGTTCTTC.

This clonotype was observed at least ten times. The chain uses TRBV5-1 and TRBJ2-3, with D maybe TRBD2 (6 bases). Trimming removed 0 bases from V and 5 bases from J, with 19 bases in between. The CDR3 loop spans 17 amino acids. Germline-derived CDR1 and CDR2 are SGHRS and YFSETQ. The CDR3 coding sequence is TGCGCCAGCAGCTTGGCCTACGTTGGAGGAGGGATAGATACGCAGTATTTT. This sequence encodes CASSLAYVGGGIDTQYF.

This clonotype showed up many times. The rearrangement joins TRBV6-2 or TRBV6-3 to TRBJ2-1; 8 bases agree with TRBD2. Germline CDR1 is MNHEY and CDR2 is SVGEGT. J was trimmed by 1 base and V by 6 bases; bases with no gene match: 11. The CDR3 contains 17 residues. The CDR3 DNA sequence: TGTGCCAGCAGCCCCGGACTAGCCTCCGGATCCTACAATGAGCAGTTCTTC. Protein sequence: CASSPGLASGSYNEQFF.

The DNA for the CDR3 is TGTGCCAGCAGCGACAGGCCATACACGAGCACAGATACGCAGTATTTT. Amino acid sequence: CASSDRPYTSTDTQYF. The chain combines TRBV6-2 or TRBV6-3 with TRBJ2-3; D possibly corresponds to TRBD1 (6 bases). Germline V gene sequence: CDR1 MNHEY, CDR2 SVGEGT. The CDR3 is made up of 16 amino acids. Trimming took 6 bases from V and 0 from J, leaving 16 bases between them.

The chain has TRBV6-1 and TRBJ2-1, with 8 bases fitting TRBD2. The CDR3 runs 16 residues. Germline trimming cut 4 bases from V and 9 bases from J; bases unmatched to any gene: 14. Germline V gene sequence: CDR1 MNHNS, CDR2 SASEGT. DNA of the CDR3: TGTGCCAGCAGTGCCGATGAGCGGGGGCCACTGGGTGAGCAGTTCTTC. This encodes CASSADERGPLGEQFF.

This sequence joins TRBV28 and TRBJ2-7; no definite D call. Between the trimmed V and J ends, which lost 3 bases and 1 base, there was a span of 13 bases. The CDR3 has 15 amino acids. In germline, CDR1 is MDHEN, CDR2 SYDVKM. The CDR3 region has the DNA TGTGCCAGCAGTTTCAGTCAGCCGAAGTCCTACGAGCAGTACTTC. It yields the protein CASSFSQPKSYEQYF.

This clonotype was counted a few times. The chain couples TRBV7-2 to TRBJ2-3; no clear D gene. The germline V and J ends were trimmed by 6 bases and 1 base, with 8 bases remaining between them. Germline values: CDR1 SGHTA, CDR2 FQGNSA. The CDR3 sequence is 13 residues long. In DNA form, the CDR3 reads TGTGCCAGCAGGTTTATCGGCACAGATACGCAGTATTTT. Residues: CASRFIGTDTQYF.

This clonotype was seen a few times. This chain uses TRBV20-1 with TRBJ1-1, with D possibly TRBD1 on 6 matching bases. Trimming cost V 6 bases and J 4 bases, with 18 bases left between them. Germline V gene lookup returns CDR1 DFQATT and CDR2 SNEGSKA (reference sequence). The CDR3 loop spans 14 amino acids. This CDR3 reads CSAPTRGASTEAFF. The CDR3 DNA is TGCAGTGCCCCTACGCGGGGGGCGAGCACTGAAGCTTTCTTT.